This T cell receptor (beta chain) was sequenced in a study of vaccination and CD4 T cells after COVID-19. Study information: Overlapping peptides covering the spike proteins of SARS-CoV-2, HCoV-NL63, HCoV-OC43 and HCoV-229E were added to stimulate cells.

With respect to this clonotype: The antigen is not known.

As to treatment: roughly nine-day PBMC culture with coronavirus spike peptide pools or control peptides (ViraFEST assay). The Oncomine TCR Beta short-read assay sequenced DNA from cultured CD4+ T cells. TCRdb passed the PCR reads through MiXCR, listing each CDR3 protein once. The table records some 9,600 distinct CDR3 sequences, 20% to 25% of them present only once. Study results and caveats: The median count of SARS-CoV-2-reactive clonotypes rose from approximately 21 to 40, not significantly.

The CDR3 is 16 residues long. Germline V CDR1 and CDR2: SGHKS, YYEKEE (reference sequence). Trimming pared 6 bases from V and 1 base from J, leaving 19 bases between. The input for sequencing was CD4+ T cells from blood, cultured in vitro, taken before SARS-CoV-2 vaccination. This receptor was identified in a human donor who received a COVID-19 vaccine. The V and J genes are TRBV5-5 and TRBJ2-5; D may correspond to TRBD1 or TRBD2 (5 bases each). For the CDR3, the DNA is TGTGCCAGCACCCTATTGGACCCTGGGGGCCAAGAGACCCAGTACTTC. As protein: CASTLLDPGGQETQYF.